The sequence of this TCR beta chain was determined in a study of T cells in Graves' hyperthyroidism and ophthalmopathy. TCR beta CDR3 regions were amplified from RNA. With the HTBI primer set, the TCR CDR3 went through a first round of RT-PCR. TCRdb itself ran the multiplex PCR reads through MiXCR, one entry per CDR3 protein. Among 95,000 to 110,000 distinct CDR3 sequences listed, about 17% were seen once. Sequences were obtained from blood. The origin of this receptor is a woman in her fifties or sixties with Graves' hyperthyroidism.

As DNA, the CDR3 is TGTGCCTGGAGTGCCGGGGCCGCTAACTATGGCTACACCTTC. This gives the protein CAWSAGAANYGYTF. The chain has TRBV30 and TRBJ1-2, with TRBD1 as a possible D gene (5 bases). V was shortened by 1 base and J by 0 bases, with 9 bases between the two germline ends. Germline CDR1 reads GTSNPN; CDR2 reads SVGIG (reference sequence). There are 14 residues in the CDR3.